The 18 T cell receptor beta chains given below trace back to one sample, sequenced in a study of PD-1 blockade in classical Hodgkin lymphoma. The repertoire was sequenced with immunoSEQ multiplex PCR; TCRdb's copy has only in-frame clones and lacks some. The table has approximately 100,000 clones, 83% seen once. Time point defined: cycle 4 day 1 (C4D1), after less than 7 weeks of nivolumab. Relapse was seen in all patients after autologous stem cell transplantation, and brentuximab vedotin exposure was variable. This specimen consisted of peripheral blood mononuclear cells (PBMCs), obtained before the fourth cycle of nivolumab. The receptors here all came from a human donor with classical Hodgkin lymphoma.

This chain uses TRBV6-5 with TRBJ2-7; D is perhaps TRBD1 (5 bases). This CDR3 is built from 13 residues. Looked up from germline, CDR1 is MNHEY and CDR2 is SVGAGI. The germline V and J ends were trimmed by 0 bases and 7 bases, with 10 bases remaining between them. In nucleotides, the CDR3 is TGTGCCAGCAGTTACTCGATTAGGGGTGAGCAGTACTTC. Encoded protein: CASSYSIRGEQYF.

The J gene is TRBJ2-2, the V gene TRBV15; 12 bases are a match to TRBD1. The CDR3 length is 16 residues. V gave up 0 bases and J gave up 9 bases; unmatched junction bases: 5. Germline V gives CDR1 LNHNV, CDR2 YYDKDF (reference sequence). The CDR3 protein is CATSRDLGQGARELFF. CDR3 nucleotides: TGTGCCACCAGCAGAGATCTGGGACAGGGGGCTAGGGAGCTGTTTTTT.

The rearrangement uses TRBV7-9 and TRBJ2-6; D is perhaps TRBD1 (5 bases). Germline assignment: CDR1 SEHNR and CDR2 FQNEAQ (reference sequence). The germline V and J ends were trimmed by 5 bases and 1 base, with 15 bases remaining between them. This CDR3 spans 17 amino acids. CDR3 sequence: CASSATVRVSGANVLTF. The DNA of the CDR3 is TGTGCCAGCAGCGCGACAGTTAGGGTGTCTGGGGCCAACGTCCTGACTTTC.

The chain joins TRBV2 to TRBJ1-3, with D perhaps matching TRBD1 (6 bases). V lost 3 bases and J lost 4, with 19 bases in between. This CDR3 region has 17 residues. Germline CDR1 and CDR2: SNHLY and FYNNEI. The CDR3 DNA reads TGTGCCAGCAGTGATACTTTTGGGGGGGCGCAGGGAAACACCATATATTTT. Amino acid sequence: CASSDTFGGAQGNTIYF. Based on the CDR3 plus reference TRBV2 and TRBJ1-3, the full variable domain is EPEVTQTPSHQVTQMGQEVILRCVPISNHLYFYWYRQILGQKVEFLVSFYNNEISEKSEIFDDQFSVERPDGSNFTLKIRSTKLEDSAMYFCASSDTFGGAQGNTIYFGEGSWLTVV.

The chain uses TRBV9 and TRBJ2-3; 7 nucleotides agree with TRBD2. Trimming removed 4 bases from V and 4 bases from J; junction bases left unmatched: 15. Germline values: CDR1 SGDLS, CDR2 YYNGEE. This CDR3 spans 17 amino acids. The CDR3: CASSPRLVGGWSDTQYF. In DNA, the CDR3 is TGTGCCAGCAGCCCTCGCTTGGTGGGAGGGTGGTCAGATACGCAGTATTTT.

J is TRBJ2-1 and V is TRBV7-9, with 11 bases that match TRBD2. J gave up 9 bases and V 3 bases, and 4 bases lay outside the gene matches. CDR3 length: 14 residues. CDR1 and CDR2 from the germline V gene are SEHNR and FQNEAQ (reference sequence). Written as DNA, the CDR3 is TGTGCCAGCAGCTTGGGACTAGCGGTCACTGAGCAGTTCTTC. The encoded protein is CASSLGLAVTEQFF.

The V and J genes are TRBV9 and TRBJ2-1; 10 bases fit TRBD2. The CDR3 has 13 residues. V was pared by 3 bases and J by 7 bases, with 1 base of the junction left unmatched. CDR1 is SGDLS and CDR2 is YYNGEE in the germline V gene. The CDR3 nucleotides are TGTGCCAGCAGCGCGACTAGCGGGAATGAGCAGTTCTTC. Translated, it gives CASSATSGNEQFF.

The chain combines TRBV5-4 with TRBJ1-2, with 9 bases aligning to TRBD1. The ends lost 0 bases at V and 2 bases at J; junction bases unmatched: 2. Germline CDR1 is SGHNT and CDR2 is YYREEE (reference sequence). This CDR3 has 15 amino acids. The CDR3 nucleotides read TGTGCCAGCAGCTTGGGCGGACAGGGGAACTATGGCTACACCTTC. Residues: CASSLGGQGNYGYTF.

Points on this clone: Other DNA sequences of this sample code for an identical CDR3. The J gene is TRBJ1-2, the V gene TRBV7-6; 9 nucleotides match TRBD1. J lost 6 bases, V lost 5 bases, and 7 bases had no gene match. Germline V gene data show CDR1 as SGHVS and CDR2 as FNYEAQ. This CDR3 region has 14 residues. The DNA for the CDR3 is TGTGCCAGCAGCCCAACAGGGGGCCGGGATGGCTACACCTTC. Encoded protein: CASSPTGGRDGYTF.

J is TRBJ2-7 and V is TRBV2, with D tentatively TRBD1 or TRBD2 (6 bases each). Trimming left V 3 bases short and J 0 bases short, with 12 bases between. This CDR3 comprises 15 residues. Germline V gives CDR1 SNHLY, CDR2 FYNNEI. This chain's CDR3 is CASSDGGTISYEQYF. CDR3 in DNA: TGTGCCAGCAGTGATGGCGGGACAATCTCCTACGAGCAGTACTTC.

Only one count was recorded for this clone. This chain uses TRBV4-1 with TRBJ2-1, with TRBD2 identical over 10 bases. The V gene end was trimmed by 1 base and the J gene end by 8 bases; junction bases not matched to a gene: 11. This CDR3 comprises 17 residues. Germline CDR1 reads MGHRA; CDR2 reads YSYEKL. CDR3: CASSQGPLAGVQYEQFF. The CDR3 region has the DNA TGCGCCAGCAGCCAAGGTCCCCTAGCGGGAGTCCAATATGAGCAGTTCTTC.

V and J are TRBV7-2 and TRBJ1-3, with 7 bases matching TRBD1. There are 16 residues in the CDR3. CDR1 and CDR2 (germline): SGHTA, FQGNSA. Trimming removed 3 bases from V and 0 bases from J; junction bases left unmatched: 5. The CDR3 coding sequence is TGTGCCAGCAGCTTTGCAACAGGGGACTCTGGAAACACCATATATTTT. Translated, it gives CASSFATGDSGNTIYF.

This chain joins TRBV5-1 and TRBJ2-1, with 7 bases that match TRBD1. The CDR3 consists of 15 residues. J gave up 2 bases and V 3 bases, and 5 bases lay outside the gene matches. Looked up from germline, CDR1 is SGHRS and CDR2 is YFSETQ. This CDR3 is CASSSTGVTYNEQFF. CDR3 bases: TGCGCCAGCAGCTCTACAGGGGTCACCTACAATGAGCAGTTCTTC.

The chain carries TRBV6-5 and TRBJ1-2, with 9 nucleotides matching TRBD1. Germline loops: CDR1 MNHEY, CDR2 SVGAGI. The V gene end was trimmed by 6 bases and the J gene end by 8 bases; junction bases not matched to a gene: 10. The CDR3 contains 14 residues. The CDR3 DNA is TGTGCCAGCAGGGGGACAGGGCTAGAAGGAGGCTACACCTTC. Its protein is CASRGTGLEGGYTF.

On this clone: The junction departs from the called germline gene at one end, perhaps through a read error. This sample includes further DNA sequences coding for the same CDR3. The V gene is TRBV15, the J gene TRBJ2-7, with 11 bases identical to TRBD1. The CDR3 runs to 15 residues. Germline-derived CDR1 and CDR2 are LNHNV and YYDKDF (reference sequence). The CDR3: CATSRGQGAFYEQYF. The CDR3 coding sequence is TGTGCCACCAGCCGAGGACAGGGGGCCTTTTACGAGCAGTATTTC.

The chain combines TRBV5-8 with TRBJ1-5; D is possibly TRBD1 (6 bases). The CDR3 is 16 residues long. Germline values: CDR1 SGHTS, CDR2 YDEGEE. The V gene lost 1 base and the J gene lost 7 bases, with 18 bases spanning the gap. The CDR3 DNA is TGTGCCAGCAGCTTGTCGGGCAGGGGAGCTCCCCAGCCCCAGCATTTT. Protein: CASSLSGRGAPQPQHF.

V usage is TRBV6-5 and J usage is TRBJ1-1; 11 bases fit TRBD1. Germline CDR1 reads MNHEY; CDR2 reads SVGAGI. The CDR3 loop spans 14 amino acids. V lost 5 bases and J lost 6; bases outside the gene matches: 5. CDR3 DNA sequence: TGTGCCAGCAGTAGGGACAGGGGGGGCCCTGAAGCTTTCTTT. It encodes CASSRDRGGPEAFF.

This sequence joins TRBV7-9 and TRBJ2-1; D is tentatively TRBD1 or TRBD2 (6 bases each). CDR3 length: 16 residues. Trimming shortened V by 2 bases and J by 4 bases, and 15 bases separated the two germline ends. The germline CDR1 and CDR2 sequences are SEHNR and FQNEAQ (reference sequence). The CDR3 DNA reads as TGTGCCAGCAGCTTATTAGGGGGGTACGGATACAATGAGCAGTTCTTC. It is translated as CASSLLGGYGYNEQFF.